This TCR beta chain comes out of a study of blood T cell repertoires in COVID-19. Across the whole study: Sites across the United States, Italy and Spain contributed samples from acute and convalescent COVID-19.

The germline gives CDR1 SGHRS, CDR2 YFSETQ. The CDR3 sequence is 13 residues long. V gave up 5 bases and J gave up 2 bases, with 11 bases separating them. Authors' analysis steps: By means of reference gene primer amplification, nucleated cell counts were estimated. Measured with immunoSEQ multiplex PCR; TCRdb has only the in-frame clones, and not every one. V and J calls and clone size are copied from that table; D and trimming were computed from the DNA. The table shows 200,000 to 250,000 clones, with more than 75% occurring only once. The rearrangement links TRBV5-1 to TRBJ2-7; D is possibly TRBD1 (5 bases). The specimen sequenced was peripheral blood. The receptor was derived from a woman in her 30s who had recovered from COVID-19. The CDR3 sequence: CASSITGTYEQYF. CDR3 DNA: TGCGCCAGCAGTATAACAGGCACCTACGAGCAGTACTTC.